The TCR beta chain described here comes from a study of shared clonotypes between healthy human individuals. Germline V lookup: CDR1 MNHNS, CDR2 SASEGT. CDR3 length equals 14 residues. The J segment lost 7 bases and the V segment lost 2 bases, leaving 7 bases of the junction unmatched. Libraries were prepared by immunoSEQ multiplex PCR; TCRdb keeps only in-frame clonotypes and omits some of them. This table holds 470,000 or so clones, 81% found once. The sequence derives from a woman aged 40-49 years in good health. Some clones in this sample may be carry-over from other donors' samples. The chain employs TRBV6-1 and TRBJ1-2; 7 bases map to TRBD1. Sequenced material: PBMCs. DNA of the CDR3: TGTGCCAGCAGTGAAACGGGACAGACTCGTGGCTACACCTTC. Translation gives CASSETGQTRGYTF.